These 22 T cell receptor beta chains came from one sample sequenced in a study of siplizumab effects on memory and regulatory T cells. The data were produced by immunoSEQ multiplex PCR, yet TCRdb's version contains in-frame clones alone and is incomplete. The data hold approximately 100,000 clones, with about 91% observed a single time. The specimen sequenced was Tregs sorted from blood. These receptors originate from a human donor in good health.

This clone has more than one count but fewer than ten. The J gene is TRBJ1-1, the V gene TRBV5-1, with a possible D match to TRBD1 (6 bases). Trimming cost V 3 bases and J 0 bases, with 12 bases left between them. The CDR3 sequence is 15 residues long. Germline CDR1 SGHRS, CDR2 YFSETQ. In DNA form, the CDR3 reads TGCGCCAGCAGCTCTACAGGGTTTCTGAACACTGAAGCTTTCTTT. Its protein is CASSSTGFLNTEAFF.

The V call is TRBV5-5, the J call TRBJ1-1; D is ambiguous. The germline V gene encodes CDR1 SGHKS and CDR2 YYEKEE (reference sequence). V lost 2 bases, J lost 6 bases, and 11 bases lay in between. The CDR3 covers 13 residues. CDR3 sequence: CASSFVGRSEAFF. The CDR3 DNA reads as TGTGCCAGCAGCTTCGTGGGGAGGTCTGAAGCTTTCTTT.

DNA for the CDR3: TGTGCCAGCAGCCAAGGGACAGGGGGCTGGGGTAACTATGGCTACACCTTC. Translated: CASSQGTGGWGNYGYTF. The chain recombines TRBV5-5 with TRBJ1-2; 12 bases map to TRBD1. The V segment lost 4 bases and the J segment 1 base; nucleotides outside the gene matches: 8. Germline V gene data show CDR1 as SGHKS and CDR2 as YYEKEE (reference sequence). CDR3 length: 17 amino acids.

This rearrangement joins TRBV6-5 to TRBJ1-3, with 8 nucleotides matching TRBD1. The germline CDR1 and CDR2 sequences are MNHEY and SVGAGI. Germline trimming cut 6 bases from V and 5 bases from J; bases unmatched to any gene: 6. CDR3 length: 14 amino acids. The DNA for the CDR3 is TGTGCCAGCAGCCCCGGGACAGGAAGAAACACCATATATTTT. As protein: CASSPGTGRNTIYF.

This sequence joins TRBV18 and TRBJ1-2; 7 bases match TRBD1. Per the germline V gene, CDR1 is KGHSH and CDR2 is LQKENI. With V trimmed by 3 bases and J by 4 bases, 5 bases remained unmatched. The CDR3 is 14 amino acids. Written as DNA, the CDR3 is TGTGCCAGCTCACCTGGACAGGCGACCTATGGCTACACCTTC. Amino acids: CASSPGQATYGYTF.

V usage is TRBV2 and J usage is TRBJ1-5; D call uncertain. Trimming shortened V by 2 bases and J by 5 bases, and 19 bases separated the two germline ends. CDR3 length equals 17 residues. In germline, CDR1 is SNHLY, CDR2 FYNNEI. The CDR3 loop reads CASSEPYSGDNDQPQHF. The CDR3 DNA is TGTGCCAGCAGTGAACCGTATTCTGGAGATAACGATCAGCCCCAGCATTTT.

V is TRBV5-1 and J is TRBJ2-7; possibly TRBD2 for D (6 bases). This CDR3 is built from 15 residues. V gave up 0 bases and J gave up 3 bases, with 13 bases separating them. Looked up from germline, CDR1 is SGHRS and CDR2 is YFSETQ. Written as DNA, the CDR3 is TGCGCCAGCAGCTTGGAAGTCGCGGGACGCTACGAGCAGTACTTC. Encoded protein: CASSLEVAGRYEQYF.

V usage is TRBV10-3 and J usage is TRBJ1-2; the D gene is possibly TRBD1 (6 bases). CDR3 length: 14 residues. Trimming pared 6 bases from V and 8 bases from J, leaving 19 bases between. Germline loops: CDR1 ENHRY, CDR2 SYGVKD. The CDR3 bases are TGTGCCATCAGCGGAGGGCAGGGGCTGCTCGGCTACACCTTC. Residues: CAISGGQGLLGYTF.

The chain carries TRBV7-9 and TRBJ2-2, with TRBD1 matching 10 bases. Germline lookup yields CDR1 SEHNR and CDR2 FQNEAQ (reference sequence). V shed 3 bases and J 7 bases; nucleotides not matched to a gene: 5. The CDR3 contains 15 residues. CDR3 residues: CASSFGTGVGGELFF. Here the CDR3 DNA reads TGTGCCAGCAGCTTCGGGACAGGGGTCGGCGGGGAGCTGTTTTTT.

Only one count was recorded for this clone. The chain carries TRBV18 and TRBJ1-2; TRBD1 agrees at 8 bases. V shed 3 bases, J shed 3 bases, and the junction held 12 bases outside the gene matches. The CDR3 covers 17 residues. Germline V gives CDR1 KGHSH, CDR2 LQKENI. CDR3 DNA sequence: TGTGCCAGCTCACCCCGGACACGACAGGGGAATTACTATGGCTACACCTTC. Translated: CASSPRTRQGNYYGYTF. The full variable domain, completed using reference TRBV18 and TRBJ1-2, is NAGVMQNPRHLVRRRGQEARLRCSPMKGHSHVYWYRQLPEEGLKFMVYLQKENIIDESGMPKERFSAEFPKEGPSILRIQQVVRGDSAAYFCASSPRTRQGNYYGYTFGSGTRLTVV.

CDR3: CASSERTSGRAFF. The CDR3 DNA reads TGTGCCAGCAGTGAGCGGACTAGCGGGAGAGCGTTCTTC. The V call is TRBV6-1, the J call TRBJ2-1; the match to TRBD2 covers 13 bases. V was pared by 3 bases and J by 15 bases, with 5 bases of the junction left unmatched. This CDR3 region has 13 residues. Germline V CDR1 and CDR2: MNHNS, SASEGT.

This chain joins TRBV5-6 and TRBJ1-5, with D unclear. The germline CDR1 and CDR2 sequences are SGHDT and YYEEEE. The CDR3 extends over 15 amino acids. Trimming cost V 1 base and J 1 base, with 9 bases left between them. CDR3 loop: CASSLSVGSNQPQHF. CDR3 coding DNA: TGTGCCAGCAGCTTGTCTGTGGGGAGCAATCAGCCCCAGCATTTT.

The genes are TRBV7-9 and TRBJ1-3, with D unclear. Per germline, CDR1 SEHNR and CDR2 FQNEAQ (reference sequence). The CDR3 consists of 14 residues. V shed 6 bases and J shed 2 bases, with 11 bases lying between them. CDR3 sequence (DNA): TGTGCCAGCAGGGAAGCTGGGCCTGGAAACACCATATATTTT. Amino acids: CASREAGPGNTIYF.

This clone appeared a single time. This chain connects TRBV6-5 to TRBJ1-2, with a tentative D call TRBD1 (5 bases). Between the trimmed V and J ends, which lost 0 bases and 4 bases, there was a span of 15 bases. Germline CDR1 is MNHEY and CDR2 is SVGAGI. The CDR3 runs to 16 residues. DNA for the CDR3: TGTGCCAGCAGTTACTCCGCAGGGACGATCGGCTATGGCTACACCTTC. Its protein product is CASSYSAGTIGYGYTF.

This sequence joins TRBV6-5 and TRBJ2-7; D gene uncertain. The ends were cut back, 2 bases at V and 2 bases at J, with 13 bases in the middle. Per germline, CDR1 MNHEY and CDR2 SVGAGI. CDR3 length equals 15 residues. CDR3 sequence: CASSYRPSLTYEQYF. The CDR3, as DNA: TGTGCCAGCAGTTACAGGCCCTCCCTCACCTACGAGCAGTACTTC.

The V gene is TRBV6-5, the J gene TRBJ2-1; D is possibly TRBD1 (6 bases). CDR1 and CDR2 (germline): MNHEY, SVGAGI. V was shortened by 7 bases and J by 9 bases, with 10 bases between the two germline ends. This CDR3 is 11 amino acids long. CDR3 residues: CASKRDIEQFF. DNA for the CDR3: TGTGCCAGCAAGAGGGACATTGAGCAGTTCTTC.

CDR3 residues: CASSQTGTKNIQYF. In DNA, the CDR3 is TGTGCCAGCAGTCAAACAGGGACCAAAAACATTCAGTACTTC. The J gene is TRBJ2-4, the V gene TRBV6-5; D perhaps matches TRBD1 (6 bases). V dropped 5 bases and J dropped 2 bases, with 10 bases sitting between them. The CDR3 has 14 residues. Germline CDR1 reads MNHEY; CDR2 reads SVGAGI.

This clone is a singleton in its sample. The chain couples TRBV25-1 to TRBJ2-1; 8 nucleotides match TRBD2. V dropped 8 bases and J dropped 6; count of bases not matched to a gene: 9. CDR3 length: 14 amino acids. From germline, CDR1 is MGHDK and CDR2 SYGVNS. The CDR3 here is CASGTAGGINEQFF. In DNA, the CDR3 is TGTGCCAGCGGCACGGCGGGAGGTATCAATGAGCAGTTCTTC.

The chain employs TRBV5-1 and TRBJ2-5; D is perhaps TRBD2 (5 bases). This CDR3 contains 14 residues. V was cut by 2 bases and J by 4 bases, with 12 bases left in between. The V gene's germline CDR1 is SGHRS and CDR2 YFSETQ. CDR3 in amino acids: CASSFVASSETQYF. The CDR3 DNA is TGCGCCAGCAGCTTTGTGGCTAGCTCAGAGACCCAGTACTTC.

The gene calls are TRBV10-3 and TRBJ2-2; a possible D gene is TRBD2 (5 bases). V shed 7 bases and J shed 7 bases, with 16 bases lying between them. CDR1 and CDR2 (germline): ENHRY, SYGVKD. The CDR3 runs to 14 residues. The DNA of the CDR3 is TGTGCCATCACCGGCAGCGGAGACGGCGGGGAGCTGTTTTTT. It codes for CAITGSGDGGELFF.

This chain connects TRBV10-3 to TRBJ1-1; 7 bases agree with TRBD1. The CDR3 covers 14 residues. The V gene's germline CDR1 is ENHRY and CDR2 SYGVKD. V lost 5 bases to trimming and J lost 1 base; unmatched junction nucleotides: 4. CDR3 bases: TGTGCCATCAGTAGACAGGGAGGGAACACTGAAGCTTTCTTT. It yields the protein CAISRQGGNTEAFF.

This clone appeared once. The chain links TRBV5-1 to TRBJ2-2, with TRBD1 matching 9 bases. The CDR3 totals 17 residues. Germline CDR1 is SGHRS and CDR2 is YFSETQ. V was clipped by 4 bases and J by 4 bases; unmatched bases: 11. The CDR3 sequence: CASSPVDRGWGTGELFF. The CDR3 nucleotides are TGCGCCAGCAGCCCCGTGGACAGGGGCTGGGGCACCGGGGAGCTGTTTTTT.